These 8 T cell receptor beta chains were sequenced from one sample in a study of T-cell reconstitution after alpha-beta-depleted transplantation in children. Unique molecular identifiers were incorporated into the prepared TCRbeta library. TCRdb processed the PCR reads anew with MiXCR; each CDR3 protein has one entry. The table shows 500,000 to 650,000 distinct CDR3 sequences, with about 10% occurring only once. The material was PBMCs, mostly from graft donor cells, obtained 180 days after TCRalphabeta/CD19-depleted stem cell transplant. Source of these receptors: a female patient aged 2 to 10 who had a stem cell transplant for aplastic anemia, so the T cells may come from the graft donor.

This clonotype was picked up a small number of times. The chain joins TRBV11-2 to TRBJ2-1; 7 nucleotides agree with TRBD2. The germline V gene encodes CDR1 SGHAT and CDR2 FQNNGV. V was clipped by 6 bases and J by 0 bases; unmatched bases: 11. CDR3 length: 17 residues. The chain's CDR3 is CASSVGPGGSSYNEQFF. The CDR3, as DNA: TGTGCCAGCAGTGTAGGGCCGGGCGGGAGCTCCTACAATGAGCAGTTCTTC.

This clonotype was detected a few times. This rearrangement joins TRBV29-1 to TRBJ2-1, with TRBD2 as a possible D gene (5 bases). Trimming removed 6 bases at V and 5 bases at J, with 11 bases between. CDR1 SQVTM and CDR2 ANQGSEA come from the germline V gene. This CDR3 region has 12 residues. The CDR3 here is CSVEGVNNEQFF. The DNA for the CDR3 is TGCAGCGTCGAGGGAGTCAACAATGAGCAGTTCTTC.

V and J are TRBV28 and TRBJ1-1; no definite D call. The germline V and J ends were trimmed by 4 bases and 11 bases, with 14 bases remaining between them. The CDR3 is 12 residues long. Germline V gene sequence: CDR1 MDHEN, CDR2 SYDVKM. The CDR3 region has the DNA TGTGCCAGCAGTTCCGGTGTTGGGTCGGCTTTCTTT. This sequence encodes CASSSGVGSAFF.

This chain connects TRBV18 to TRBJ1-2; 9 positions agree with TRBD1. This CDR3 region has 18 residues. With 3 bases clipped from V and 1 base from J, the junction kept 12 bases outside the gene matches. Germline CDR1 is KGHSH and CDR2 is LQKENI. DNA of the CDR3: TGTGCCAGCTCACCGACCCCTTGGACAGGGGCCGATAACTATGGCTACACCTTC. Amino acids: CASSPTPWTGADNYGYTF. Based on the CDR3 plus reference TRBV18 and TRBJ1-2, the full variable domain is NAGVMQNPRHLVRRRGQEARLRCSPMKGHSHVYWYRQLPEEGLKFMVYLQKENIIDESGMPKERFSAEFPKEGPSILRIQQVVRGDSAAYFCASSPTPWTGADNYGYTFGSGTRLTVV.

This clonotype has only a few counts. The chain has TRBV4-3 and TRBJ2-1, with 14 bases fitting TRBD2. Unmatched junction bases numbered 14, after V lost 4 bases and J lost 9 bases. This CDR3 has 18 residues. Germline CDR1 reads LGHNA; CDR2 reads YSLEER. DNA for the CDR3: TGCGCCAGCAGCCGAAAAGTTGGGACTAGCGGGAGTTTCGCTGAGCAGTTCTTC. Amino acid sequence: CASSRKVGTSGSFAEQFF.

A few counts support this clonotype. This chain links TRBV20-1 with TRBJ2-7; TRBD2 agrees at 9 bases. Germline-derived CDR1 and CDR2 are DFQATT and SNEGSKA (reference sequence). The CDR3 contains 14 residues. J was trimmed by 2 bases and V by 5 bases; bases with no gene match: 7. DNA for the CDR3: TGCAGTGCTTCCGGTAGCGGGAGCCCCTACGAGCAGTACTTC. It codes for CSASGSGSPYEQYF.

The CDR3 nucleotides are TGTGCCAGCAGTCTCCCGGACCTCTCGGAGACCCAGTACTTC. Translating it yields CASSLPDLSETQYF. V is TRBV27 and J is TRBJ2-5, with D unresolved. The CDR3 runs 14 residues. V lost 5 bases, J lost 5 bases, and 15 bases lay in between. Germline CDR1 and CDR2: MNHEY and SMNVEV (reference sequence).

This clonotype has just a few counts. The chain recombines TRBV7-2 with TRBJ2-3; D might be TRBD1 (6 bases). V was cut by 4 bases and J by 6 bases, with 17 bases left in between. This CDR3 region has 15 residues. Germline CDR1 SGHTA, CDR2 FQGNSA. The CDR3 loop reads CASSSRDTLGDTQYF. In nucleotides, the CDR3 is TGTGCCAGCAGCTCCCGGGACACCCTGGGGGATACGCAGTATTTT.